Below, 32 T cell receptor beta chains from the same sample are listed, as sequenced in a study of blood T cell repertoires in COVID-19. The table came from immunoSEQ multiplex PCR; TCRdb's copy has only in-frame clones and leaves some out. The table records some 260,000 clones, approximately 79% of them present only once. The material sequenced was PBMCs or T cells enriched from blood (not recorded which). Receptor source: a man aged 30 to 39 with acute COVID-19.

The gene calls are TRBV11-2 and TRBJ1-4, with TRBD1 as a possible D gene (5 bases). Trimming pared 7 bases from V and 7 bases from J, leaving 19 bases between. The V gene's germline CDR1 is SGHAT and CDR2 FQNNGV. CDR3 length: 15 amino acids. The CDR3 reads CASTQTGGVGEKLFF. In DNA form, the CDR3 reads TGTGCCAGCACCCAGACCGGGGGTGTTGGTGAAAAACTGTTTTTT. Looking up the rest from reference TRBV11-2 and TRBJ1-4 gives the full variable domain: EAGVAQSPRYKIIEKRQSVAFWCNPISGHATLYWYQQILGQGPKLLIQFQNNGVVDDSQLPKDRFSAERLKGVDSTLKIQPAKLEDSAVYLCASTQTGGVGEKLFFGSGTQLSVL.

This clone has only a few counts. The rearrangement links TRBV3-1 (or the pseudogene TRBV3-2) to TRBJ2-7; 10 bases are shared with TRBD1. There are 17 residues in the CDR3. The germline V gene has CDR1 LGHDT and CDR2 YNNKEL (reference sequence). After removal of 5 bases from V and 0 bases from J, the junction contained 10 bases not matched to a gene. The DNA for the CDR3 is TGTGCCAGCAGCGTTCGGGACAGGGGAATCAGCTCCTACGAGCAGTACGTC. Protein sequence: CASSVRDRGISSYEQYV.

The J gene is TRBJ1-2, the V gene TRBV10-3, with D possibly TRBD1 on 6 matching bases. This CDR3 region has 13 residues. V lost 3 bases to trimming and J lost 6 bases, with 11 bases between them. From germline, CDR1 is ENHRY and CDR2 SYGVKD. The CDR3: CAISDLPGDGYTF. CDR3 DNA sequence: TGTGCCATCAGTGACCTACCAGGGGATGGCTACACCTTC.

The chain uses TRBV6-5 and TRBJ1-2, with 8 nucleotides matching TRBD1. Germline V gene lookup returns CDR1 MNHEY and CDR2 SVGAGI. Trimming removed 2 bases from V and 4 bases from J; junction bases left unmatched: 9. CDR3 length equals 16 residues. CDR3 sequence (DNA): TGTGCCAGCAGTTACCGGGACAGGACCTGGGGCTATGGCTACACCTTC. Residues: CASSYRDRTWGYGYTF.

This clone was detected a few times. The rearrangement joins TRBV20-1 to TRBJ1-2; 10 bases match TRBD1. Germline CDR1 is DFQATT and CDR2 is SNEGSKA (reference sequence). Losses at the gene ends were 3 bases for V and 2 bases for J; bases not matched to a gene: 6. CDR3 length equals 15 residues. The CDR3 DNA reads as TGCAGTGCTAGTGGACAGGGGGGTCTCAACTATGGCTACACCTTC. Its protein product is CSASGQGGLNYGYTF.

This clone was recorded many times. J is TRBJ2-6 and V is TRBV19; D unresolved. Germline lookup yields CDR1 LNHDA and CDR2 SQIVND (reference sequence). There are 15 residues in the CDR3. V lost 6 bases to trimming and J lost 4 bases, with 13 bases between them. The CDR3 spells CASSLVLSGANVLTF. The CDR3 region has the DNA TGTGCCAGTAGCTTAGTTCTTTCAGGGGCCAACGTCCTGACTTTC.

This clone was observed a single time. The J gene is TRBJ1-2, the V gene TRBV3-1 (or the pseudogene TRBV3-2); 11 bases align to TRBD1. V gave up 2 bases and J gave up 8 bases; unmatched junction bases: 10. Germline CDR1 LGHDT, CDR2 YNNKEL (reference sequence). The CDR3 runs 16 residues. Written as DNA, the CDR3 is TGTGCCAGCAGCCAACCTTGGGACAGGGGGTCGTTCGGCTACACCTTC. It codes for CASSQPWDRGSFGYTF.

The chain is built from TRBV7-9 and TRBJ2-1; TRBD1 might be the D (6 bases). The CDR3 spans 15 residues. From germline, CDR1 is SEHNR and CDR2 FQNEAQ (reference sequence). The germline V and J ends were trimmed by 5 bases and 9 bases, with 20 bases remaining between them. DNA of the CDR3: TGTGCCAGCAGCGCCCCGGGACAAAGCTGGGGTGAGCAGTTCTTC. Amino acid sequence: CASSAPGQSWGEQFF.

CDR3 in amino acids: CASSLRGRDTQYF. As DNA, the CDR3 is TGTGCCAGCAGTTTACGGGGGAGAGATACGCAGTATTTT. The chain joins TRBV12-3 or TRBV12-4 to TRBJ2-3, with a possible D match to TRBD2 (6 bases). This CDR3 has 13 residues. V dropped 2 bases and J dropped 5 bases, with 8 bases sitting between them.

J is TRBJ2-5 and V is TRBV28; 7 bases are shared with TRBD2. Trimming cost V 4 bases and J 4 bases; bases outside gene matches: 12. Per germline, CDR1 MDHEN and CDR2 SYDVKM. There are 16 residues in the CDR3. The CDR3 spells CASSSQGGSGIETQYF. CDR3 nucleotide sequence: TGTGCCAGCAGTTCCCAGGGAGGGTCGGGTATAGAGACCCAGTACTTC. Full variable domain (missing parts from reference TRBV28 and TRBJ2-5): DVKVTQSSRYLVKRTGEKVFLECVQDMDHENMFWYRQDPGLGLRLIYFSYDVKMKEKGDIPEGYSVSREKKERFSLILESASTNQTSMYLCASSSQGGSGIETQYFGPGTRLLVL.

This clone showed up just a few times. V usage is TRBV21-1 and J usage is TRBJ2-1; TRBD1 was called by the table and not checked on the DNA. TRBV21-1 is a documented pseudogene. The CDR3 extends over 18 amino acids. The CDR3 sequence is CASSKIKGTGRKYNEQFF. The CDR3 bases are TGTGCCAGCAGCAAAATAAAGGGGACAGGGAGGAAATACAATGAGCAGTTCTTC.

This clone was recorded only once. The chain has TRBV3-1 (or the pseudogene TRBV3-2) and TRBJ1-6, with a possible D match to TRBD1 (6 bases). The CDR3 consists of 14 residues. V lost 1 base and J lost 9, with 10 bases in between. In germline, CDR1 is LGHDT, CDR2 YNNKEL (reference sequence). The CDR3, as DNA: TGTGCCAGCAGCCAAGGACAGGTCGGTTCACCCCTCCACTTT. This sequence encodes CASSQGQVGSPLHF.

This chain's CDR3 is CASRARYPEQFF. CDR3 DNA: TGTGCCAGCAGGGCCCGTTACCCTGAGCAGTTCTTC. The chain uses TRBV12-3 or TRBV12-4 and TRBJ2-1; unclear D gene. The CDR3 is 12 amino acids. V was shortened by 6 bases and J by 9 bases, with 12 bases between the two germline ends.

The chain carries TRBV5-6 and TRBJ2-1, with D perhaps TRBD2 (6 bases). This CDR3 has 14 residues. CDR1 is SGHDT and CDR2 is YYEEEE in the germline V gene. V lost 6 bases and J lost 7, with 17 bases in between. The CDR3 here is CASKGLTGLNEQFF. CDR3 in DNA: TGTGCCAGCAAGGGACTGACGGGTTTGAATGAGCAGTTCTTC. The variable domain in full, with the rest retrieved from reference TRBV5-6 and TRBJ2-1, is DAGVTQSPTHLIKTRGQQVTLRCSPKSGHDTVSWYQQALGQGPQFIFQYYEEEERQRGNFPDRFSGHQFPNYSSELNVNALLLGDSALYLCASKGLTGLNEQFFGPGTRLTVL.

The CDR3 protein is CAISVGGQSSYEQYV. CDR3 nucleotides: TGTGCCATCAGTGTCGGCGGCCAGAGCTCCTACGAGCAGTACGTC. The rearrangement joins TRBV10-3 to TRBJ2-7; D uncertain. Trimming removed 4 bases at V and 0 bases at J, with 13 bases between. The germline CDR1 and CDR2 sequences are ENHRY and SYGVKD. CDR3 length equals 15 residues.

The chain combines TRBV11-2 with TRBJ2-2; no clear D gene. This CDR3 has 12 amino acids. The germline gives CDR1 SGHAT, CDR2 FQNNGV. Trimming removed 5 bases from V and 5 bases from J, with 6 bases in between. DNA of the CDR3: TGTGCCAGCAGCAAGCAAACCGGGGAGCTGTTTTTT. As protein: CASSKQTGELFF.

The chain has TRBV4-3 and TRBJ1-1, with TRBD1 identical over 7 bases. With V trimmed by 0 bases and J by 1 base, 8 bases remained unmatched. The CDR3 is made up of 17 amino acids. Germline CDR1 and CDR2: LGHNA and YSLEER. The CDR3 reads CASSQDSTGHQNTEAFF. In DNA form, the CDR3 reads TGCGCCAGCAGCCAAGATTCGACAGGGCACCAGAACACTGAAGCTTTCTTT.

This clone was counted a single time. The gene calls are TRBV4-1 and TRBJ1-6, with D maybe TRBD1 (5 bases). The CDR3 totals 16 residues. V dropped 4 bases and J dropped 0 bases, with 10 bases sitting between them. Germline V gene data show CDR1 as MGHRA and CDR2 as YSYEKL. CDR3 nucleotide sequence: TGCGCCAGCAGCCCAGGGTGGAGCTCCTATAATTCACCCCTCCACTTT. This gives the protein CASSPGWSSYNSPLHF.

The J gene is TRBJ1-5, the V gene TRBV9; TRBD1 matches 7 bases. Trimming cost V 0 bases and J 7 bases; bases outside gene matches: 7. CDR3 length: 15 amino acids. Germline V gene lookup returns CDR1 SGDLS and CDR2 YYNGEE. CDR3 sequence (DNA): TGTGCCAGCAGCGTAGGTCAGGGGGGTTTACAGCCCCAGCATTTT. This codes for CASSVGQGGLQPQHF.

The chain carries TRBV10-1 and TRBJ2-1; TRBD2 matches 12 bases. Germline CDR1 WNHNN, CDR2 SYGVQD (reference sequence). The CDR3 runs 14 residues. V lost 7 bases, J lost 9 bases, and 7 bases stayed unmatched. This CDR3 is CASKASGGAGEQFF. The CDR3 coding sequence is TGCGCCAGCAAGGCTAGCGGGGGGGCCGGTGAGCAGTTCTTC.

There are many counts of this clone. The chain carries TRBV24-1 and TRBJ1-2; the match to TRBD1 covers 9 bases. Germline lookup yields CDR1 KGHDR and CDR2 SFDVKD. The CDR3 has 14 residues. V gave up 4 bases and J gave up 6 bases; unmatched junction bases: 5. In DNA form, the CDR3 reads TGTGCCACCAGTGAGGGGACAGGGTTTCATGGCTACACCTTC. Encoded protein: CATSEGTGFHGYTF.

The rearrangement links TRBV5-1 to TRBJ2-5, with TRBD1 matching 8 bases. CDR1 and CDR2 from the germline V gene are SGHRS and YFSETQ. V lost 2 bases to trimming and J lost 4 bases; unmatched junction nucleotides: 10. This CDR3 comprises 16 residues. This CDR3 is CASSFSGTGPIETQYF. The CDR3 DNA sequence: TGCGCCAGCAGCTTCTCGGGGACAGGACCAATAGAGACCCAGTACTTC.

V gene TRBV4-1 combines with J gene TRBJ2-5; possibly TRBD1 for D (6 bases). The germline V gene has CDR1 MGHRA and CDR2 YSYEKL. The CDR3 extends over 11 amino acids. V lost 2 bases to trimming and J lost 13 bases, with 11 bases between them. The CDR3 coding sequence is TGCGCCAGCAGCCAAACAGGGATCCGGTACTTC. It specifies CASSQTGIRYF.

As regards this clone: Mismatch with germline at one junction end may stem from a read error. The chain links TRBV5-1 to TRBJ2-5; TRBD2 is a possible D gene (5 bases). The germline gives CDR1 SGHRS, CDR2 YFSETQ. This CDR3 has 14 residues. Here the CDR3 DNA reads TGTGCCAGCAGCCCGGGATCGCAGGAAGAGACCCAGTACTTC. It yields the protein CASSPGSQEETQYF.

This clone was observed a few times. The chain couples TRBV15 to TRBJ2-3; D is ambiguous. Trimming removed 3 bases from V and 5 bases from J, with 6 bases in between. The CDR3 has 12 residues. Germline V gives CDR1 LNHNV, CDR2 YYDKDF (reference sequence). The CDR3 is CATSSRRDTQYF. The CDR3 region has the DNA TGTGCCACCAGCAGTAGGAGAGATACGCAGTATTTT.

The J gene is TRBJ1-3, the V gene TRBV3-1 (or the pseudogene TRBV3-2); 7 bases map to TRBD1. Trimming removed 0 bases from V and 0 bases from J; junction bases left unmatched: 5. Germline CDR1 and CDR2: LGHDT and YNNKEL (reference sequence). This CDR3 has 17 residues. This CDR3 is CASSQEEGAISGNTIYF. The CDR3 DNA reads TGTGCCAGCAGCCAAGAGGAGGGGGCTATCTCTGGAAACACCATATATTTT.

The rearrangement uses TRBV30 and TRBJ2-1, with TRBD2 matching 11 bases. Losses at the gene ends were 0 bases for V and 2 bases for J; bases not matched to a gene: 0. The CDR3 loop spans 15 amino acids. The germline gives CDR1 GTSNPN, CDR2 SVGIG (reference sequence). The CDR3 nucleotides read TGTGCCTGGAGTGTACTAGCGGGAGCCTACAATGAGCAGTTCTTC. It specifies CAWSVLAGAYNEQFF. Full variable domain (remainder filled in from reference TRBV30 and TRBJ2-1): SQTIHQWPATLVQPVGSPLSLECTVEGTSNPNLYWYRQAAGRGLQLLFYSVGIGQISSEVPQNLSASRPQDRQFILSSKKLLLSDSGFYLCAWSVLAGAYNEQFFGPGTRLTVL.

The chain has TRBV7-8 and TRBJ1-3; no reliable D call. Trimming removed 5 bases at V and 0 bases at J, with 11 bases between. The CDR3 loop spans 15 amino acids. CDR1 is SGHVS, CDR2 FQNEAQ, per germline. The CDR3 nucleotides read TGTGCCAGCAGCCCTGGGCGCTCCTCTGGAAACACCATATATTTT. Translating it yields CASSPGRSSGNTIYF.

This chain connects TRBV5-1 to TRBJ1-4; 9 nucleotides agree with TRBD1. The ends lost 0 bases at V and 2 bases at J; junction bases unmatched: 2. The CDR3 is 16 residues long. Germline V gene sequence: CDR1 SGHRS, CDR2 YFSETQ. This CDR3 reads CASSLGDRETNEKLFF. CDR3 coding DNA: TGCGCCAGCAGCTTGGGGGACAGGGAGACTAATGAAAAACTGTTTTTT.

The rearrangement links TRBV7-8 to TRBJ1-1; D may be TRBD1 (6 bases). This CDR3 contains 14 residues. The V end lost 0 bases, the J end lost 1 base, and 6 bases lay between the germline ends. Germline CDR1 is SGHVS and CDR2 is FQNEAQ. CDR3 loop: CASSLAGANTEAFF. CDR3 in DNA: TGTGCCAGCAGCTTAGCGGGGGCGAACACTGAAGCTTTCTTT.

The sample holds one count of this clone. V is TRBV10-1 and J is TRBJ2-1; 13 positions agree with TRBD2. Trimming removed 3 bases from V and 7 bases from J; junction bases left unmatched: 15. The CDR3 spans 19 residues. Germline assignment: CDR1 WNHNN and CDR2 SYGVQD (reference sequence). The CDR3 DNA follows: TGCGCCAGCAGTGATCCACTAGCGGGGGGGGGCGTTTCGGTAAATGAGCAGTTCTTC. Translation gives CASSDPLAGGGVSVNEQFF.

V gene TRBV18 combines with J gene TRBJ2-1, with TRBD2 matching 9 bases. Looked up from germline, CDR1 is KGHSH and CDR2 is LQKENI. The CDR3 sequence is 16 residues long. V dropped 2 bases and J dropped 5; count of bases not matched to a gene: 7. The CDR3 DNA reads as TGTGCCAGCTCACCAGGGTCAGCGGGAGGTAACAATGAGCAGTTCTTC. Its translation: CASSPGSAGGNNEQFF.